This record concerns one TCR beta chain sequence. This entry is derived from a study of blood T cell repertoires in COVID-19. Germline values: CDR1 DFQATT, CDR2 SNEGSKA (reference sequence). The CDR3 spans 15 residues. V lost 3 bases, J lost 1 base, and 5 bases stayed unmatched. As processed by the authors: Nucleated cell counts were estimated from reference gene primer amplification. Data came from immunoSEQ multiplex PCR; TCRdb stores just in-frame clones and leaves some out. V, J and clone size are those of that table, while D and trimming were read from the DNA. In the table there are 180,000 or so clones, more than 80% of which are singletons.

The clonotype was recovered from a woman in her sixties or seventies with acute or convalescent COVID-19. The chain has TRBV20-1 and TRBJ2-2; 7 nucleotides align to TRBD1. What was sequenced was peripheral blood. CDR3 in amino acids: CSASLTGRNTGELFF. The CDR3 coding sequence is TGCAGTGCTAGTCTGACAGGGAGGAACACCGGGGAGCTGTTTTTT.